The 28 T cell receptor beta chains below all came from one sample that was sequenced in a study of CD4 T cells in relation to SARS-CoV-2 and coronaviruses. Only in-frame clones appear in the TCRdb table, and some are missing; sequencing was by immunoSEQ multiplex PCR. The sample contains about 39,000 clones, around 77% of which appear only once. These receptors' targets are unknown. The sequenced material came from memory CD4+ T cells from PBMCs, cultured in vitro. These receptors were obtained from an adult with COVID-19.

V usage is TRBV5-1 and J usage is TRBJ2-5, with 12 bases that match TRBD2. Looked up from germline, CDR1 is SGHRS and CDR2 is YFSETQ. The ends lost 4 bases at V and 5 bases at J; junction bases unmatched: 12. The CDR3 totals 17 residues. CDR3 in amino acids: CASSRLAGATLGETQYF. The CDR3 DNA follows: TGCGCCAGCAGCAGACTAGCGGGAGCGACCTTGGGGGAGACCCAGTACTTC.

The chain is built from TRBV5-6 and TRBJ2-7; D is undetermined. Trimming cost V 3 bases and J 5 bases, with 9 bases left between them. The length of the CDR3 is 12 residues. Germline V lookup: CDR1 SGHDT, CDR2 YYEEEE. CDR3 region: CASSSGWDEQYF. CDR3 nucleotides: TGTGCCAGCAGCTCAGGATGGGACGAGCAGTACTTC.

The V gene is TRBV19, the J gene TRBJ2-1; 7 bases line up with TRBD2. Looked up from germline, CDR1 is LNHDA and CDR2 is SQIVND (reference sequence). The CDR3 is made up of 16 amino acids. V gave up 2 bases and J gave up 6 bases; unmatched junction bases: 10. CDR3 sequence: CASSIQGLAAVNEQFF. As DNA, the CDR3 is TGTGCCAGTAGTATACAAGGCCTAGCGGCGGTCAATGAGCAGTTCTTC.

This clone was picked up a small number of times. At one boundary the junction diverges from the germline segment, which might be a read error. The rearrangement uses TRBV28 and TRBJ1-4; D perhaps matches TRBD1 (6 bases). CDR1 and CDR2 (germline): MDHEN, SYDVKM. The CDR3 has 11 residues. Here the CDR3 reads CASRTTGKVSF. The CDR3 DNA reads TGTGCCAGCCGAACCACAGGGAAGGTGTCCTTT.

This chain links TRBV27 with TRBJ2-7, with 7 positions matching TRBD1. This CDR3 has 13 amino acids. Losses at the gene ends were 5 bases for V and 2 bases for J; bases not matched to a gene: 3. Germline V gene data show CDR1 as MNHEY and CDR2 as SMNVEV (reference sequence). CDR3 residues: CASSRTGPYEQYF. For the CDR3, the DNA is TGTGCCAGCAGTCGGACAGGACCCTACGAGCAGTACTTC.

The gene calls are TRBV6-5 and TRBJ1-4, with D perhaps matching TRBD1 (5 bases). V gave up 6 bases and J gave up 4 bases, with 9 bases separating them. CDR3 length: 13 amino acids. Germline V gene data show CDR1 as MNHEY and CDR2 as SVGAGI. In nucleotides, the CDR3 is TGTGCCAGCAGCCGACAGCTTAATGAAAAACTGTTTTTT. This encodes CASSRQLNEKLFF.

The chain combines TRBV3-1 (or the pseudogene TRBV3-2) with TRBJ1-3; D not resolved. V lost 4 bases and J lost 1, with 8 bases in between. The CDR3 is 14 residues long. Germline V gives CDR1 LGHDT, CDR2 YNNKEL (reference sequence). CDR3 loop: CASSRGGSGNTIYF. The CDR3 DNA sequence: TGTGCCAGCAGCCGAGGAGGATCTGGAAACACCATATATTTT.

This rearrangement joins TRBV10-3 to TRBJ2-1, with D possibly being TRBD2 (6 bases). There are 17 residues in the CDR3. Germline CDR1 is ENHRY and CDR2 is SYGVKD. V lost 6 bases to trimming and J lost 5 bases, with 23 bases between them. CDR3 protein: CAISDGTGVLVDNEQFF. In DNA form, the CDR3 reads TGTGCCATCAGCGACGGGACGGGAGTTCTAGTAGACAATGAGCAGTTCTTC.

This sequence joins TRBV28 and TRBJ1-2; tentatively, D is TRBD1 (6 bases). Trimming took 5 bases from V and 8 from J, leaving 9 bases between them. The germline gives CDR1 MDHEN, CDR2 SYDVKM. This CDR3 comprises 11 residues. This CDR3 is CASSRTVGYTF. CDR3 sequence (DNA): TGTGCCAGCAGTCGGACAGTAGGCTACACCTTC.

CDR3 protein: CASSRTGIADTQYF. CDR3 DNA: TGTGCCAGCAGTAGGACAGGGATAGCAGATACGCAGTATTTT. The chain combines TRBV7-2 with TRBJ2-3; 8 nucleotides line up with TRBD1. Trimming cost V 6 bases and J 4 bases; bases outside gene matches: 6. Germline values: CDR1 SGHTA, CDR2 FQGNSA. This CDR3 is built from 14 residues.

J is TRBJ2-1 and V is TRBV9, with D unclear. CDR1 SGDLS and CDR2 YYNGEE come from the germline V gene. The CDR3 is 15 amino acids. The germline V and J ends were trimmed by 4 bases and 0 bases, with 11 bases remaining between them. CDR3 bases: TGTGCCAGCAGCCCTGGGCCCCGCTCCTACAATGAGCAGTTCTTC. Protein sequence: CASSPGPRSYNEQFF.

The chain couples TRBV13 to TRBJ2-7; TRBD1 matches at 8 bases. V lost 0 bases and J lost 0; bases outside the gene matches: 4. The CDR3 covers 16 residues. The germline gives CDR1 PRHDT, CDR2 FYEKMQ (reference sequence). The CDR3 is CASSLGRGTGSYEQYF. The CDR3 DNA reads as TGTGCCAGCAGCTTAGGCCGTGGGACAGGCTCCTACGAGCAGTACTTC.

This clone appeared a few times. CDR3 in DNA: TGCGCCAGCAGTGACTGGAGGGGGAACACTGAAGCTTTCTTT. It specifies CASSDWRGNTEAFF. This chain uses TRBV10-1 with TRBJ1-1; D is perhaps TRBD1 (5 bases). Deletions cut 3 bases from V and 1 base from J, with 9 bases between. Germline V CDR1 and CDR2: WNHNN, SYGVQD (reference sequence). This CDR3 contains 14 residues.

This clone was recorded a few times. This rearrangement joins TRBV5-4 to TRBJ2-7, with a tentative D call TRBD2 (5 bases). This CDR3 comprises 14 residues. V was cut by 2 bases and J by 3 bases, with 12 bases left in between. The germline CDR1 and CDR2 sequences are SGHNT and YYREEE (reference sequence). The CDR3 spells CASSFAGGNYEQYF. The CDR3 nucleotides are TGTGCCAGCAGCTTTGCGGGTGGGAACTACGAGCAGTACTTC.

The V and J genes are TRBV4-1 and TRBJ1-5; 9 nucleotides align to TRBD1. The V and J ends lost 6 bases and 4 bases, in that order; junction bases with no gene match: 10. The CDR3 has 16 residues. Germline V gene data show CDR1 as MGHRA and CDR2 as YSYEKL. The CDR3 sequence: CASSLRDRALNQPQHF. The CDR3 region has the DNA TGCGCCAGCAGTCTCCGGGACAGGGCCCTTAATCAGCCCCAGCATTTT.

The genes are TRBV7-4 and TRBJ2-4; 10 bases are shared with TRBD2. CDR3 size: 18 residues. Germline V gene sequence: CDR1 SGHVT, CDR2 SQSDAQ. V was pared by 6 bases and J by 1 base, with 12 bases of the junction left unmatched. The CDR3 nucleotides are TGTGCCAGCAGACAGGGAAGGGTTAGCGGGAGGGCCAAAAACATTCAGTACTTC. The encoded protein is CASRQGRVSGRAKNIQYF.

This clone was picked up one time. The genes are TRBV10-3 and TRBJ1-1, with D unresolved. The CDR3 covers 13 residues. With 0 bases removed from V and 10 bases from J, the gap between germline ends came to 12 bases. Germline CDR1 is ENHRY and CDR2 is SYGVKD. In DNA, the CDR3 is TGTGCCATCAGTGAGTCGGGTTATGGTTTAGCTTTCTTT. Amino acids: CAISESGYGLAFF.

The CDR3: CASLGVMDNEQFF. Here the CDR3 DNA reads TGTGCCAGTTTGGGGGTAATGGACAATGAGCAGTTCTTC. The chain is built from TRBV19 and TRBJ2-1; D could derive from TRBD1 or TRBD2 (5 bases each). Germline CDR1 is LNHDA and CDR2 is SQIVND (reference sequence). Trimming pared 8 bases from V and 5 bases from J, leaving 13 bases between. The CDR3 loop spans 13 amino acids.

In regard to this clone: The junction shows a germline mismatch at one end, possibly a read error. The chain links TRBV28 to TRBJ1-4, with 7 bases lining up with TRBD1. The germline gives CDR1 MDHEN, CDR2 SYDVKM. The CDR3 length is 15 residues. The CDR3 region has the DNA TGTGCCAGCAGTTTACTGGAGGGGGCTAAAGAAAAACTGTTTTTT. Its translation is CASSLLEGAKEKLFF.

The genes are TRBV9 and TRBJ2-1; the match to TRBD2 covers 12 bases. The CDR3 sequence is 17 residues long. The V gene's germline CDR1 is SGDLS and CDR2 YYNGEE. The V segment lost 4 bases and the J segment 0 bases; nucleotides outside the gene matches: 5. CDR3 in DNA: TGTGCCAGCAGCATTACTAGCGGGAGGAGCTCCTACAATGAGCAGTTCTTC. As protein: CASSITSGRSSYNEQFF.

The V gene is TRBV19, the J gene TRBJ2-7; perhaps TRBD1 as D (5 bases). Germline loops: CDR1 LNHDA, CDR2 SQIVND (reference sequence). The CDR3 totals 15 residues. Trimming took 2 bases from V and 3 from J, leaving 14 bases between them. The CDR3 coding sequence is TGTGCCAGTAGTATACTGGCAGGGTCCTTCTACGAGCAGTACTTC. Translating it yields CASSILAGSFYEQYF.

This clone came up a few times. This chain connects TRBV7-9 to TRBJ1-3; no reliable D call. CDR1 is SEHNR and CDR2 is FQNEAQ in the germline V gene (reference sequence). The CDR3 has 13 residues. V was cut by 0 bases and J by 4 bases, with 4 bases left in between. Written as DNA, the CDR3 is TGTGCCAGCAGCTTAGCAGGAGGAAACACCATATATTTT. This encodes CASSLAGGNTIYF.

A few counts support this clone. This rearrangement joins TRBV2 to TRBJ2-7; 9 bases map to TRBD1. The germline V gene has CDR1 SNHLY and CDR2 FYNNEI. The length of the CDR3 is 16 residues. The ends lost 4 bases at V and 0 bases at J; junction bases unmatched: 7. The CDR3 loop reads CASSAGQGSSSYEQYF. The DNA for the CDR3 is TGTGCCAGCAGTGCAGGACAGGGGTCATCCTCCTACGAGCAGTACTTC.

The chain recombines TRBV2 with TRBJ2-7; D is undetermined. Germline V gives CDR1 SNHLY, CDR2 FYNNEI. With 8 bases removed from V and 0 bases from J, the gap between germline ends came to 8 bases. The CDR3 runs to 12 residues. CDR3 residues: CASGQYSYEQYF. The CDR3 DNA reads as TGTGCCAGCGGGCAGTACTCCTACGAGCAGTACTTC.

The chain has TRBV7-9 and TRBJ2-6, with 7 bases lining up with TRBD1. Germline CDR1 reads SEHNR; CDR2 reads FQNEAQ (reference sequence). V dropped 5 bases and J dropped 0; count of bases not matched to a gene: 4. This CDR3 has 16 residues. CDR3 nucleotides: TGTGCCAGCAGCAAAACAGGGGTCTCTGGGGCCAACGTCCTGACTTTC. Translation gives CASSKTGVSGANVLTF.

The chain recombines TRBV6-5 with TRBJ1-5; 10 bases agree with TRBD1. Losses at the gene ends were 4 bases for V and 5 bases for J; bases not matched to a gene: 5. Germline V CDR1 and CDR2: MNHEY, SVGAGI. CDR3 length equals 15 residues. The CDR3 sequence is CASSWTGGADQPQHF. The CDR3 nucleotides are TGTGCCAGCAGTTGGACAGGGGGGGCTGATCAGCCCCAGCATTTT.

This clone was detected only once. The chain has TRBV4-1 and TRBJ2-7; the D gene is possibly TRBD2 (6 bases). The CDR3 has 12 amino acids. Looked up from germline, CDR1 is MGHRA and CDR2 is YSYEKL. Trimming removed 1 base at V and 6 bases at J, with 7 bases between. The CDR3 coding sequence is TGCGCCAGCAGCCAAGTCGGGGGCGAGCAGTACTTC. This encodes CASSQVGGEQYF.

This chain connects TRBV5-6 to TRBJ1-3, with a tentative D call TRBD1 (6 bases). The CDR3 runs 14 residues. Trimming shortened V by 0 bases and J by 4 bases, and 8 bases separated the two germline ends. Germline V gene data show CDR1 as SGHDT and CDR2 as YYEEEE. The CDR3 region is CASSLGTAGNTIYF. The CDR3 nucleotides read TGTGCCAGCAGCTTGGGGACAGCGGGAAACACCATATATTTT.